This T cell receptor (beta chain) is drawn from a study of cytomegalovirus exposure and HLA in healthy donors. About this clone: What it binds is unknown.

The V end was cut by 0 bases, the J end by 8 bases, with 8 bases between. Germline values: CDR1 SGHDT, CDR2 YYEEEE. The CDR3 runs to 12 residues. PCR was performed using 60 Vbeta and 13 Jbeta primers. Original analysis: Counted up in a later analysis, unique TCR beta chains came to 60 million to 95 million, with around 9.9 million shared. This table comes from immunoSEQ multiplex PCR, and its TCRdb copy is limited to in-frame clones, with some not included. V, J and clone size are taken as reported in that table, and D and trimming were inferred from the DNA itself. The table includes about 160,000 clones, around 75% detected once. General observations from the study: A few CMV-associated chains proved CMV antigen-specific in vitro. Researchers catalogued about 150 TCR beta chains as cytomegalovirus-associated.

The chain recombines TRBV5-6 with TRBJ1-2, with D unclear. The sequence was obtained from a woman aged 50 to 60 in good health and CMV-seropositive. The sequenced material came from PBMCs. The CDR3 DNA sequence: TGTGCCAGCAGCTTGGCGGGGAAAGGCTACACCTTC. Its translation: CASSLAGKGYTF.